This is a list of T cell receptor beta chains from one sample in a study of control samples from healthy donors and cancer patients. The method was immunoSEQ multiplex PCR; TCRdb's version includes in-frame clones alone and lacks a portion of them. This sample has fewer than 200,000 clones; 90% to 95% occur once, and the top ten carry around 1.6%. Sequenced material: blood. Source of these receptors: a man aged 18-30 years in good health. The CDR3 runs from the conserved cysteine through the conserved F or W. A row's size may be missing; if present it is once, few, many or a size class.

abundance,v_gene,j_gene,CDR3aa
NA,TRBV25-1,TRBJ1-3,CASNGVSGNTIYF
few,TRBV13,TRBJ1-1,CASSLGGGRGEAFF
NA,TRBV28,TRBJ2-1,CASSSRAGEQFF
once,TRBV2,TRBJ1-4,CASSSGTLSEKLFF
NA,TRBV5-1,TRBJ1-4,CASSQRRGSEKLFF
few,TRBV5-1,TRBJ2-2,CASSLPRDTANTGELFF
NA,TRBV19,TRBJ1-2,CASMAYVPGQTTNYGYTF
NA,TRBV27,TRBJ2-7,CASSSRDRGSRRSYEQYF
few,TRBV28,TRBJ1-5,CASVMGRGQFNQPQHF
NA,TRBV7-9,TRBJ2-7,CASSPIKVGYNYEQYF
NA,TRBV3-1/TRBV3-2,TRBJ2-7,CASSRQGFSYEQYF
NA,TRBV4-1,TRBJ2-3,CASSPIGVASYTQYF
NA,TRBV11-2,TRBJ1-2,CASSSGNIYGYTF
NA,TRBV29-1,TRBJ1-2,CSVETRQGTFYGYTF
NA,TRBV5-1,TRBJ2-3,CASSLSSTDTQYF
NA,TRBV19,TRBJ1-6,CASSIRGSLRNNSPLHF
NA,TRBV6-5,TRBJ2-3,CARWGGTQYF
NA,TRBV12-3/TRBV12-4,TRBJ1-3,CASTDGGNTIYF
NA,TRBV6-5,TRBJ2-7,CASSLIAGPYYEQYF
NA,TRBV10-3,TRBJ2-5,CAIIAGGLKTQYF
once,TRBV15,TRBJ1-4,CATSSPGAREKLFF
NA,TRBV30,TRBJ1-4,CAWRGFEKLFF
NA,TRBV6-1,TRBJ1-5,CASSESGGPNPSNQPQHF
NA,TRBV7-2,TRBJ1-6,CASTGREGVSPLHF
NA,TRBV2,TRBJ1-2,CASSEGGTAYGYTF
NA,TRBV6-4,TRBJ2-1,CASSAGSSYNEQFF
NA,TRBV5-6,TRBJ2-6,CASRGFSGANVLTF
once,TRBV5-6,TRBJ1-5,CASTLGAGHNQPQHF
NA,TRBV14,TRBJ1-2,CASSQGGGYINYGYTF
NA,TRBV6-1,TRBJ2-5,CASSSGGRVETQYF
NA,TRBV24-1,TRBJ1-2,CATSQWQGAGYTF
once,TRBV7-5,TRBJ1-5,CARSLIWEGGNQPQHF
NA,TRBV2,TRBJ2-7,CARMTSGSYEQYF
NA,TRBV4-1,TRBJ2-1,CASSLLAGDYNEQFF
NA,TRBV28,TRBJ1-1,CASSLLDRTEAFF
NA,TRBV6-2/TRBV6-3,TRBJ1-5,CASSPNRESQHF
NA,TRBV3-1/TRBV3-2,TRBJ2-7,CASSQSQGAREQYF
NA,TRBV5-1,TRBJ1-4,CASSFNSPNEKLFF
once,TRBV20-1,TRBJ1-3,CSVAWGNTIYF
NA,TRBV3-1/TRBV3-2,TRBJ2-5,CASSQGLEQTQYF
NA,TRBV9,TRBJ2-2,CASSVRGAPSTGELFF
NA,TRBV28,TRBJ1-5,CASSPSREDQPQHF
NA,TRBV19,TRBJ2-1,CASSIDRFGPLYNEQFF
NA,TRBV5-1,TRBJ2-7,CASSWGSGTGSYEQYF
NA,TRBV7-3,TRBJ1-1,CASSRTGYTEAFF
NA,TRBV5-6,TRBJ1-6,CASSLDRDAYSPLHF
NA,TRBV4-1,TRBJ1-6,CASSQDSRGPTNSPLHF
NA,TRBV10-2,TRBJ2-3,CASGGLAPSTDTQYF
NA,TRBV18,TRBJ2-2,CASSPRGEAGELFF
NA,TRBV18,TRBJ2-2,CASSPLFPGPGELFF
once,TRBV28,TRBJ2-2,CASSLLEGELFF
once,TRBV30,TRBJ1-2,CAWQFEGGGSYGYTF
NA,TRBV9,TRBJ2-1,CASSVDSGGAINEQFF
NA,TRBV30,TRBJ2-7,CAWSQTGRLFEQYF
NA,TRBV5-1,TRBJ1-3,CASSWMTGSGNTIYF